This T cell receptor beta chain was captured in a study of shared clonotypes between healthy human individuals. Study observations and caveats: Rarefaction showed that sequencing of sorted subsets was incomplete (despite large depth).

Sequenced by immunoSEQ multiplex PCR; TCRdb stores in-frame clones only, minus some. The sample records 2 million to 2.5 million clones, approximately 95% being singletons. Germline V CDR1 and CDR2: SGDLS, YYNGEE. V lost 0 bases to trimming and J lost 4 bases; unmatched junction nucleotides: 5. CDR3 length: 15 residues. A remark on this clone: Its antigen is undetermined.

The sequencing input was naive CD4+ T cells from PBMCs. Subset here: CD45RA+ positively selected. This clonotype originated in a man younger than 35 in good health. Some clones in this sample may be carry-over from other donors' samples. The chain links TRBV9 to TRBJ1-2; 8 bases match TRBD1. The CDR3 loop is CASSVGQGPSYGYTF. The CDR3 coding sequence is TGTGCCAGCAGCGTAGGACAGGGGCCGTCCTATGGCTACACCTTC.